This T cell receptor beta chain was observed in a study of early stage breast cancer tumors. About the study: Samples were sequenced at 7.5 to 10-fold average coverage. Study results and limitations: Commonly generated sequences made up most enriched TCRB sequences shared between patients. Blood repertoires resembled normal breast more than tumor.

Blood replicates held 0.5 ug DNA, tumor or normal breast approximately 1.5 ug, two each. Produced via immunoSEQ multiplex PCR; TCRdb's table is partial and in-frame only. The sample lists around 51,000 clones, over 75% occurring once. Trimming cost V 5 bases and J 6 bases; bases outside gene matches: 14. The CDR3 loop spans 16 amino acids. CDR1 is SGHRS and CDR2 is YFSETQ in the germline V gene. About this clone itself: Its antigen is as yet unknown.

This sequence originates from a person aged 40 to 49 with breast cancer. The V and J genes are TRBV5-1 and TRBJ2-1; 7 nucleotides line up with TRBD1. The sample taken for sequencing was blood. The CDR3 reads CASSSNGQVLVNEQFF. The DNA for the CDR3 is TGCGCCAGCAGTTCGAATGGACAGGTGTTGGTCAATGAGCAGTTCTTC.